This T cell receptor beta chain was recorded in a study of blood T cell repertoires in COVID-19. As for the study in general: Samples came from the United States, Italy and Spain, spanning acute and convalescent COVID-19. Sources were T cells, B-cell-depleted T cells, or PBMCs; the material itself was cDNA or gDNA.

In the authors' methods: Estimates of nucleated cell counts were drawn from the amplification of reference gene primers. The assay was immunoSEQ multiplex PCR, and TCRdb's table has in-frame clones only and misses some. The V and J calls and clone size are taken from that table; D and trimming were inferred from the DNA. The sample records around 59,000 clones, over 70% being singletons. This CDR3 comprises 13 residues. The chain is built from TRBV21-1 and TRBJ1-1. TRBV21-1 is reported as a pseudogene. Sequencing was carried out using peripheral blood. The receptor comes from a woman aged 45-59 years with active or convalescent COVID-19. The CDR3 loop reads CASRNQGGTEAFF. In nucleotides, the CDR3 is TGTGCCAGCAGAAACCAGGGAGGGACTGAAGCTTTCTTT.